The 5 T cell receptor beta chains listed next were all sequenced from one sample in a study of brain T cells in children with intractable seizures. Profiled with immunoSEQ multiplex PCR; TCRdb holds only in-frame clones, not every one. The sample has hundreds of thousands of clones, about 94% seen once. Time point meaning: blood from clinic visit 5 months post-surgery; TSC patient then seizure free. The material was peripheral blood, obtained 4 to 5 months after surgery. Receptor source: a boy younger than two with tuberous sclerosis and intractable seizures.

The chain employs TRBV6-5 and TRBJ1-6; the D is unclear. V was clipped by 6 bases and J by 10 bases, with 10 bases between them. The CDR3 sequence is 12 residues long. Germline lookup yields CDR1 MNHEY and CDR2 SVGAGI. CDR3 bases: TGTGCCAGCAGGGCCCTCGGCTCACCCCTCCACTTT. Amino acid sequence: CASRALGSPLHF.

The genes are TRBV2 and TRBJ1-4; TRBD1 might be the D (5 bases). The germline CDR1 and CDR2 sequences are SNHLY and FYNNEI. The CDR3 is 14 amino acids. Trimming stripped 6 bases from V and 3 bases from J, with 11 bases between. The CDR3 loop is CASRHRTANEKLFF. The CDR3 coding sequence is TGTGCCAGCAGGCACAGGACCGCTAATGAAAAACTGTTTTTT.

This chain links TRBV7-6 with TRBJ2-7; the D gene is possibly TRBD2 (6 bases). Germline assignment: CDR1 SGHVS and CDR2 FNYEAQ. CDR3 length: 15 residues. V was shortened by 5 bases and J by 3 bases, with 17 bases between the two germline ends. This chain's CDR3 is CASSPSGTGDYEQYF. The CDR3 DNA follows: TGTGCCAGCAGCCCCTCCGGGACGGGGGACTACGAGCAGTACTTC.

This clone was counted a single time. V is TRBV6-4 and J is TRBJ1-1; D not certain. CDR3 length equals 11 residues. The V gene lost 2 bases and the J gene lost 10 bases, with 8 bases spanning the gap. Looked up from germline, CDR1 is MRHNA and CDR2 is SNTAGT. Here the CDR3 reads CASSDHGRAFF. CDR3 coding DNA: TGTGCCAGCAGTGACCACGGAAGAGCTTTCTTT.

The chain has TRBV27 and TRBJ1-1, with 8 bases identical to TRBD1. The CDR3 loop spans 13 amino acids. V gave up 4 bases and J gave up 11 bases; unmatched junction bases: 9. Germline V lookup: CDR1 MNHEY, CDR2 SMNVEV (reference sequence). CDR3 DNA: TGTGCCAGCAGTTGGTCGACAGGGGCGGATGCTTTCTTT. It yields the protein CASSWSTGADAFF.